This T cell receptor beta chain was profiled in a study of graft-versus-host responses after intestinal transplantation. In the study overall: Recipients uniformly received anti-thymocyte globulin induction, followed by tacrolimus and steroids for 3 to 4 years.

General study points: Among recipient marrow samples, GvH clones were found; some appeared first in ileum or blood. Patients who carried graft-donor T cell macrochimerism also had high graft-versus-host to host-versus-graft clonal ratios in their allografts. Among circulating GvH clones, peak levels were associated with early post-transplant declines in HvG clones.

Once graft tissue had been processed, intraepithelial and lamina propria lymphocytes were released. A note on this clone: Its antigen is not known.

Method: immunoSEQ multiplex PCR; TCRdb's copy keeps in-frame clones and lacks some. The table includes about 19,000 clones, roughly 72% detected once. The length of the CDR3 is 15 residues. V was clipped by 2 bases and J by 2 bases; unmatched bases: 1. The germline gives CDR1 SGHRS, CDR2 YFSETQ. The sequences come from ileum tissue, collected approximately 3 weeks after intestinal transplant. The TCR was taken from a human patient who received an intestinal transplant, so some T cells may come from the graft donor. The chain couples TRBV5-1 to TRBJ2-7, with 13 bases matching TRBD2. The CDR3 DNA follows: TGCGCCAGCAGCTTAGGACTAGCGGGAGCCTACGAGCAGTACTTC. Protein product: CASSLGLAGAYEQYF. Combining the CDR3 with reference TRBV5-1 and TRBJ2-7 gives the whole variable domain KAGVTQTPRYLIKTRGQQVTLSCSPISGHRSVSWYQQTPGQGLQFLFEYFSETQRNKGNFPGRFSGRQFSNSRSEMNVSTLELGDSALYLCASSLGLAGAYEQYFGPGTRLTVT.